This T cell receptor beta chain is from a study of blood T cell repertoires in COVID-19. Study-level information: Spain, Italy and the United States supplied samples that represented acute and convalescent COVID-19.

This clone has only one observation. Allocation to cohorts depended on clinical history reported by the participants. Two negative PCRs, clearance, or symptom resolution characterized the recovered Cohort 3 donors. Sequencing was performed with immunoSEQ multiplex PCR; in TCRdb, only in-frame clones are kept and a portion is missing. The sample has around 200,000 clones; about four fifths are singletons. J gave up 5 bases and V 5 bases, and 2 bases lay outside the gene matches. The germline CDR1 and CDR2 sequences are ENHRY and SYGVKD. The CDR3 length is 13 residues. This TCR was recovered from a woman aged 30 to 39 who had recovered from COVID-19. Input material: PBMCs or T cells enriched from blood (not recorded which). V is TRBV10-3 and J is TRBJ1-4, with TRBD1 matching 7 bases. CDR3 loop: CAISTGENEKLFF. The CDR3 nucleotides are TGTGCCATCAGTACAGGGGAGAATGAAAAACTGTTTTTT.